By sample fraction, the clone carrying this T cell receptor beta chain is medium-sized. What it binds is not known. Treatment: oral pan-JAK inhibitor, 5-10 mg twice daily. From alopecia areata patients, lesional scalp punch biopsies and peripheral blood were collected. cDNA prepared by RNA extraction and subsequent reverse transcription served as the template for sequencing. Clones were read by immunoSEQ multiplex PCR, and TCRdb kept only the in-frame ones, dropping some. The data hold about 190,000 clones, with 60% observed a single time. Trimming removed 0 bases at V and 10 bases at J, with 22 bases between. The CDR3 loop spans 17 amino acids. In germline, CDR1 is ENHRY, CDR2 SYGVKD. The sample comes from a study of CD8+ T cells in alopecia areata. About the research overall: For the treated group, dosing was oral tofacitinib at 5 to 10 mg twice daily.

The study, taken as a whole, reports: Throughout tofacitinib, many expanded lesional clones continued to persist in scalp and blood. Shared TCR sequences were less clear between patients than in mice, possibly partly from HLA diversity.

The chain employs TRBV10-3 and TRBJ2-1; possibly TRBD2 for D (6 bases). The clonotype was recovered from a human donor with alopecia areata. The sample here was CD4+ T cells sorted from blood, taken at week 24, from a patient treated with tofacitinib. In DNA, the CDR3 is TGTGCCATCAGTGAGTCGCCGGAGGGCGCAGTAGCAGGGGAGCAGTTCTTC. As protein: CAISESPEGAVAGEQFF.